This entry concerns a single T cell receptor beta chain. The target antigen is unknown. The junction shows a germline mismatch at one end, possibly a read error. Starting material of about 0.45 ug total RNA yielded TCR beta cDNA via a constant-region primer. Construction of TCR beta libraries relied on three successive nested multiplex PCR rounds employing slightly modified ARM-PCR. TRBV1-TRBV30 forward primers paired with a C-beta reverse primer were used in the first two PCR rounds, which ran roughly 11 cycles each. TCRdb processed the multiplex PCR reads anew with MiXCR; each CDR3 protein has one entry. The data show 250,000 to 400,000 distinct CDR3 sequences, about 62% seen once. The data were obtained in a study of tumor-infiltrating lymphocytes in primary liver carcinoma. Study information: Sample counts of productive TCRbeta reads spanned roughly 3.5 to 8 million; these counts were similar across tissue types. Notes on the study in general: It was tumor-adjacent and tumor-blood pairs that overlapped less than tumor region pairs did. Unsorted bulk processing meant the study did not compare CD4+ and CD8+ repertoires.

It was unsorted whole blood that yielded blood RNA, and germline DNA was also extracted. Germline V gene lookup returns CDR1 SGHAT and CDR2 FQNNGV. This CDR3 region has 15 residues. This sequence was found in a man aged 35 to 55 with primary liver carcinoma and hepatitis B virus infection. The sample was peripheral blood. This chain links TRBV11-2 with TRBJ2-5; TRBD2 agrees at 7 bases. The DNA for the CDR3 is TGTGCCAGCAGCTTTCAGGGACTATCGGAAGAGGCCCAGTACTTC. Amino acids: CASSFQGLSEEAQYF.